The sequence of this TCR beta chain was determined in a study of regulatory T cells in long-lasting Graves disease. Overall study findings and caveats: Favored gene segments in persistent disease were TRBV28, TRBJ1-2 and TRBJ2-5. Persistent Graves' patients possessed reduced TCR diversity relative to recently diagnosed ones. Accuracy was perhaps lowered by the small sample size.

The TCR beta library used iRepertoire HTBI primers with Arm-PCR amplification of CDR3. TCRdb redid the calling of the multiplex PCR reads with MiXCR, one entry per CDR3 protein. The profile shows roughly 400,000 distinct CDR3 sequences, 21% of them singletons. This clonotype was picked up many times. Its target is not known. Time point noted: persistent/refractory GD, antithyroid drugs over 5 years with positive TRAb. PBMC RNA was the source of the TCR library. Tubes containing EDTA received about 10 milliliters of drawn peripheral blood. Germline loops: CDR1 SGHTA, CDR2 FQGNSA. The CDR3 runs 13 residues. V lost 4 bases to trimming and J lost 5 bases, with 9 bases between them.

The input for sequencing was peripheral blood mononuclear cells (PBMCs), taken when the disease was refractory, from a patient treated with antithyroid drugs. The V call is TRBV7-2, the J call TRBJ1-5; a possible D gene is TRBD1 (5 bases). This receptor was identified in a female donor with Graves disease. The CDR3 sequence is CASSSEGYQPQHF. DNA of the CDR3: TGTGCCAGCAGCTCTGAGGGGTATCAGCCCCAGCATTTT.